Following are 32 T cell receptor beta chains from one sample sequenced in a study of cytomegalovirus exposure and HLA in healthy donors. The repertoire was sequenced with immunoSEQ multiplex PCR; TCRdb's copy has only in-frame clones and lacks some. The table has approximately 190,000 clones, around four fifths seen once; the top ten hold around 6.7%. The specimen was PBMCs. All receptors derive from a man aged 18 to 30 in good health and CMV-seropositive.

The gene calls are TRBV7-3 and TRBJ2-5; a weak D match, TRBD2 (6 bases). Trimming shortened V by 5 bases and J by 6 bases, and 16 bases separated the two germline ends. This CDR3 contains 14 residues. The germline gives CDR1 SGHTA, CDR2 FQGTGA. The CDR3 region is CASSPRTSGQTQYF. The CDR3 region has the DNA TGTGCCAGCAGCCCCCGGACGAGCGGGCAGACCCAGTACTTC. Full variable domain (missing parts from reference TRBV7-3 and TRBJ2-5): GAGVSQTPSNKVTEKGKYVELRCDPISGHTALYWYRQSLGQGPEFLIYFQGTGAADDSGLPNDRFFAVRPEGSVSTLKIQRTERGDSAVYLCASSPRTSGQTQYFGPGTRLLVL.

This clone has only a few counts. V and J are TRBV19 and TRBJ1-5; D is unclear. Germline V lookup: CDR1 LNHDA, CDR2 SQIVND (reference sequence). The CDR3 covers 16 residues. V was cut by 3 bases and J by 0 bases, with 12 bases left in between. The CDR3 spells CASSMRAGTSNQPQHF. CDR3 DNA: TGTGCCAGTAGTATGCGGGCAGGAACTAGCAATCAGCCCCAGCATTTT.

The chain links TRBV30 to TRBJ2-3; the D gene is possibly TRBD2 (5 bases). Trimming left V 3 bases short and J 5 bases short, with 9 bases between. CDR1 is GTSNPN and CDR2 is SVGIG in the germline V gene (reference sequence). The CDR3 has 12 residues. DNA for the CDR3: TGTGCCTGGAGACCTCGGGGAGATACGCAGTATTTT. The encoded protein is CAWRPRGDTQYF.

This clone was seen just once. The chain carries TRBV23-1 and TRBJ2-7; TRBD1 matches at 7 bases. TRBV23-1 is given ORF status, its function remaining uncertain. The CDR3 has 14 residues. The V and J ends lost 6 bases and 3 bases, in that order; junction bases with no gene match: 8. The CDR3 region has the DNA TGCGCCAGCAGGCCTTGGGACAGATACTACGAGCAGTACTTC. It encodes CASRPWDRYYEQYF.

V and J are TRBV19 and TRBJ2-7; unclear D gene. Germline CDR1 LNHDA, CDR2 SQIVND (reference sequence). With 3 bases removed from V and 5 bases from J, the gap between germline ends came to 11 bases. CDR3 size: 13 residues. The CDR3 is CASSMGQAHEQYF. CDR3 nucleotides: TGTGCCAGTAGTATGGGTCAGGCCCACGAGCAGTACTTC.

The chain employs TRBV9 and TRBJ2-5; TRBD1 aligns across 9 bases. The CDR3 is 14 amino acids. The J segment lost 5 bases and the V segment lost 3 bases, leaving 5 bases of the junction unmatched. In germline, CDR1 is SGDLS, CDR2 YYNGEE. The CDR3 DNA follows: TGTGCCAGCAGCGGGGGGGGGACAGGGGAGACCCAGTACTTC. Protein sequence: CASSGGGTGETQYF.

The V call is TRBV6-1, the J call TRBJ2-3; 9 bases are a match to TRBD1. The CDR3 is 16 residues long. V lost 2 bases and J lost 6; bases outside the gene matches: 9. Germline V gives CDR1 MNHNS, CDR2 SASEGT. In DNA form, the CDR3 reads TGTGCCAGCAGTGAAACCCCCGGGACAGGGTTTGATACGCAGTATTTT. Its translation is CASSETPGTGFDTQYF.

The chain recombines TRBV2 with TRBJ1-4, with a tentative D call TRBD1 (5 bases). V lost 7 bases to trimming and J lost 8 bases, with 11 bases between them. The germline V gene has CDR1 SNHLY and CDR2 FYNNEI. The CDR3 is 12 residues long. As DNA, the CDR3 is TGTGCCAGCAAGGGGCCCGAAGAAAAACTGTTTTTT. This codes for CASKGPEEKLFF.

The chain is built from TRBV6-1 and TRBJ2-5; no definite D call. The length of the CDR3 is 13 residues. Deletions cut 7 bases from V and 3 bases from J, with 12 bases between. From germline, CDR1 is MNHNS and CDR2 SASEGT. CDR3 nucleotide sequence: TGTGCCAGCATCCACGGGTCTAAAGAGACCCAGTACTTC. Translation: CASIHGSKETQYF.

The V and J genes are TRBV15 and TRBJ2-5, with D uncertain. This CDR3 is 15 amino acids long. V lost 4 bases, J lost 2 bases, and 14 bases lay in between. The germline gives CDR1 LNHNV, CDR2 YYDKDF (reference sequence). In DNA form, the CDR3 reads TGTGCCACCAGCACCCCTTTTAGCCTACAAGAGACCCAGTACTTC. Translated: CATSTPFSLQETQYF.

The sample holds one count of this clone. The chain is built from TRBV9 and TRBJ2-1; 8 nucleotides align to TRBD2. Losses at the gene ends were 0 bases for V and 2 bases for J; bases not matched to a gene: 4. This CDR3 is built from 16 residues. Germline CDR1 SGDLS, CDR2 YYNGEE. CDR3 residues: CASSVGAAGAYNEQFF. CDR3 bases: TGTGCCAGCAGCGTAGGGGCAGCGGGAGCCTACAATGAGCAGTTCTTC. The variable domain in full, completed from reference TRBV9 and TRBJ2-1, reads DSGVTQTPKHLITATGQRVTLRCSPRSGDLSVYWYQQSLDQGLQFLIQYYNGEERAKGNILERFSAQQFPDLHSELNLSSLELGDSALYFCASSVGAAGAYNEQFFGPGTRLTVL.

This chain links TRBV7-2 with TRBJ2-2; D might be TRBD2 (5 bases). Per the germline V gene, CDR1 is SGHTA and CDR2 is FQGNSA. V lost 3 bases to trimming and J lost 7 bases, with 15 bases between them. The CDR3 is made up of 15 amino acids. CDR3 amino acids: CASSFPRQGGGELFF. CDR3 DNA: TGTGCCAGCAGCTTTCCCAGACAAGGAGGCGGGGAGCTGTTTTTT.

This clone was found once. The chain joins TRBV9 to TRBJ2-7; 9 bases match TRBD2. This CDR3 comprises 14 residues. Per germline, CDR1 SGDLS and CDR2 YYNGEE. J gave up 6 bases and V 3 bases, and 7 bases lay outside the gene matches. The CDR3: CASSGSGSFREQYF. In DNA form, the CDR3 reads TGTGCCAGCAGCGGTAGCGGGAGTTTCCGCGAGCAGTACTTC.

V is TRBV7-8 and J is TRBJ1-2, with D tentatively TRBD1 (6 bases). Germline-derived CDR1 and CDR2 are SGHVS and FQNEAQ. The CDR3 consists of 14 residues. V dropped 4 bases and J dropped 5 bases, with 14 bases sitting between them. CDR3 in DNA: TGTGCCAGCAGCTCCCGGGACATCTCTTATGGCTACACCTTC. It specifies CASSSRDISYGYTF.

V gene TRBV18 combines with J gene TRBJ2-1; 13 nucleotides align to TRBD2. With V trimmed by 1 base and J by 6 bases, 6 bases remained unmatched. The CDR3 has 17 residues. Germline-derived CDR1 and CDR2 are KGHSH and LQKENI. CDR3 bases: TGTGCCAGCTCACCACGGGCTCGGACTAGCGGGAGCAATGAGCAGTTCTTC. Translated, it gives CASSPRARTSGSNEQFF. The entire variable domain, with the rest obtained from reference TRBV18 and TRBJ2-1, is as follows: NAGVMQNPRHLVRRRGQEARLRCSPMKGHSHVYWYRQLPEEGLKFMVYLQKENIIDESGMPKERFSAEFPKEGPSILRIQQVVRGDSAAYFCASSPRARTSGSNEQFFGPGTRLTVL.

Written as DNA, the CDR3 is TGCGCCAGCAGCCTGAGCGGGAGGGATTCTAGCACAGATACGCAGTATTTT. This translates into CASSLSGRDSSTDTQYF. The chain employs TRBV5-1 and TRBJ2-3; 10 nucleotides line up with TRBD2. The CDR3 is 17 amino acids. The germline V gene has CDR1 SGHRS and CDR2 YFSETQ. The ends lost 4 bases at V and 0 bases at J; junction bases unmatched: 8.

The rearrangement links TRBV5-6 to TRBJ2-7; the D is unclear. In germline, CDR1 is SGHDT, CDR2 YYEEEE. The CDR3 runs to 11 residues. V lost 3 bases and J 4 bases, leaving 5 bases between the germline ends. For the CDR3, the DNA is TGTGCCAGCAGCTCCTTATACGAGCAGTACTTC. This sequence encodes CASSSLYEQYF.

In its sample, this clone was seen once. The gene calls are TRBV11-3 and TRBJ2-2; D not resolved. CDR1 is SGHNT, CDR2 YENEEA, per germline. The V gene lost 1 base and the J gene lost 4 bases, with 7 bases spanning the gap. The CDR3 has 14 amino acids. CDR3 sequence: CASSLGASTGELFF. CDR3 in DNA: TGTGCCAGCAGCTTAGGAGCTAGCACCGGGGAGCTGTTTTTT.

V gene TRBV25-1 combines with J gene TRBJ1-2; D not resolved. The CDR3 runs to 11 residues. V was pared by 6 bases and J by 6 bases, with 8 bases between. Germline V lookup: CDR1 MGHDK, CDR2 SYGVNS. CDR3 DNA: TGTGCCAGCAGCCAAGAGGATGGCTACACCTTC. It is translated as CASSQEDGYTF.

The gene calls are TRBV7-7 and TRBJ2-5; a possible D gene is TRBD1 (6 bases). Trimming left V 1 base short and J 2 bases short, with 11 bases between. Per the germline V gene, CDR1 is SSHAT and CDR2 is FNYEAQ (reference sequence). The CDR3 length is 15 residues. CDR3 sequence: CASSLGTGRQETQYF. CDR3 DNA: TGTGCCAGCAGCTTAGGTACAGGGAGACAAGAGACCCAGTACTTC.

There are many counts of this clone. The DNA for the CDR3 is TGTGCCAGTAGTACGACAGGATCCGGGGATACGCAGTATTTT. Its protein product is CASSTTGSGDTQYF. The chain employs TRBV19 and TRBJ2-3, with TRBD1 as a possible D gene (6 bases). The CDR3 runs to 14 residues. CDR1 and CDR2 from the germline V gene are LNHDA and SQIVND (reference sequence). V lost 4 bases to trimming and J lost 6 bases, with 14 bases between them.

The chain recombines TRBV4-2 with TRBJ2-3; D gene uncertain. The CDR3 runs 14 residues. Germline lookup yields CDR1 LGHNA and CDR2 YNFKEQ. Between the trimmed V and J ends, which lost 0 bases and 1 base, there was a span of 5 bases. CDR3 bases: TGTGCCAGCAGCCAAGAGCCGGGCACAGATACGCAGTATTTT. Translated: CASSQEPGTDTQYF.

The J gene is TRBJ1-4, the V gene TRBV7-2; D unresolved. This CDR3 has 14 amino acids. CDR1 and CDR2 (germline): SGHTA, FQGNSA. V was clipped by 5 bases and J by 1 base, with 8 bases between them. DNA of the CDR3: TGTGCCAGCAGCCTACAGCTAACTAATGAAAAACTGTTTTTT. This sequence encodes CASSLQLTNEKLFF.

This chain joins TRBV19 and TRBJ1-1; D not certain. V was trimmed by 10 bases and J by 1 base, leaving 7 bases between them. Germline CDR1 is LNHDA and CDR2 is SQIVND (reference sequence). The CDR3 contains 11 residues. The chain's CDR3 is CATYRNTEAFF. Here the CDR3 DNA reads TGTGCCACCTATCGGAACACTGAAGCTTTCTTT.

This clone was recorded only once. The V gene is TRBV13, the J gene TRBJ1-1, with D perhaps TRBD1 (6 bases). The CDR3 runs to 15 residues. Deletions cut 2 bases from V and 3 bases from J, with 13 bases between. Germline V CDR1 and CDR2: PRHDT, FYEKMQ (reference sequence). The CDR3 protein is CASSLQQGGHTEAFF. CDR3 coding DNA: TGTGCCAGCAGCTTACAACAGGGTGGACACACTGAAGCTTTCTTT.

The chain joins TRBV7-7 to TRBJ2-3, with D perhaps matching TRBD1 (6 bases). CDR3 length equals 13 residues. Germline V gene data show CDR1 as SSHAT and CDR2 as FNYEAQ (reference sequence). Trimming shortened V by 5 bases and J by 2 bases, and 8 bases separated the two germline ends. In DNA, the CDR3 is TGTGCCAGCAGCAGGGGACACACAGATACGCAGTATTTT. Amino acid sequence: CASSRGHTDTQYF.

This sequence joins TRBV6-1 and TRBJ2-1, with 7 bases fitting TRBD1. This CDR3 comprises 16 residues. From germline, CDR1 is MNHNS and CDR2 SASEGT. Trimming at V came to 4 bases and at J to 5 bases, leaving 11 bases not matched to a gene. In DNA form, the CDR3 reads TGTGCCAGCAGTGTAACCTCCGGGACAGTGAACAATGAGCAGTTCTTC. This translates into CASSVTSGTVNNEQFF.

This clone has a single count. This sequence joins TRBV29-1 and TRBJ2-7, with TRBD2 as a possible D gene (5 bases). The CDR3 totals 13 residues. The germline V gene has CDR1 SQVTM and CDR2 ANQGSEA. The V gene lost 4 bases and the J gene lost 5 bases, with 15 bases spanning the gap. The CDR3 nucleotides are TGCAGCGTTGTCCGAGGGCTGGCCGACGAGCAGTACTTC. Protein: CSVVRGLADEQYF.

The chain is built from TRBV27 and TRBJ2-7, with D tentatively TRBD2 (6 bases). Germline V gene data show CDR1 as MNHEY and CDR2 as SMNVEV (reference sequence). The CDR3 is 12 amino acids. The V end lost 2 bases, the J end lost 9 bases, and 11 bases lay between the germline ends. The CDR3, as DNA: TGTGCCAGCAGTTTAGTGGCGGGGCGGCAGTACTTC. Translation: CASSLVAGRQYF.

This chain joins TRBV28 and TRBJ2-7; TRBD1 matches at 9 bases. The germline gives CDR1 MDHEN, CDR2 SYDVKM. The CDR3 length is 17 residues. With 6 bases clipped from V and 2 bases from J, the junction kept 14 bases outside the gene matches. The CDR3 sequence: CASSTYYRDRATYEQYF. The CDR3 DNA follows: TGTGCCAGCAGCACCTACTACCGGGACAGGGCAACCTACGAGCAGTACTTC.

The V and J genes are TRBV6-6 and TRBJ2-1, with D perhaps TRBD2 (6 bases). The length of the CDR3 is 13 residues. Germline V gene lookup returns CDR1 MNHNY and CDR2 SVGAGI (reference sequence). V dropped 0 bases and J dropped 6 bases, with 6 bases sitting between them. Here the CDR3 DNA reads TGTGCCAGCAGTTACTCGGAGGGCAATGAGCAGTTCTTC. This codes for CASSYSEGNEQFF.

This clone was detected once. The chain is built from TRBV2 and TRBJ2-1, with TRBD2 matching over 7 bases. The V segment lost 0 bases and the J segment 5 bases; nucleotides outside the gene matches: 7. The CDR3 consists of 16 residues. Germline assignment: CDR1 SNHLY and CDR2 FYNNEI. DNA for the CDR3: TGTGCCAGCAGTGAAGCGCTGGCTAGCGGAAACAATGAGCAGTTCTTC. Amino acid sequence: CASSEALASGNNEQFF.